This T cell receptor beta chain emerged from a study of glioma-infiltrating T cells after dendritic cell vaccination. About the study: Patients received autologous tumor lysate-pulsed dendritic cell vaccination between about 2003 and 2013.

Input was 2 ug genomic DNA, or all available if less. The repertoire was sequenced with immunoSEQ multiplex PCR; TCRdb's copy has only in-frame clones and lacks some. The data contain about 92,000 clones, around 84% of them singletons. The CDR3 has 16 amino acids. CDR1 is MDHEN, CDR2 SYDVKM, per germline. The junction had 7 bases not matched to a gene; V was cut back by 5 bases and J by 6 bases. The clonotype was recovered from a human donor with glioblastoma. The genes are TRBV28 and TRBJ2-1; 13 nucleotides match TRBD2. Source: blood, taken before dendritic cell vaccination. CDR3 loop: CASSRTSGRLGNEQFF. CDR3 nucleotide sequence: TGTGCCAGCAGTAGGACTAGCGGGAGATTGGGCAATGAGCAGTTCTTC.